Below are 22 T cell receptor beta chains sequenced from a single sample in a study of control samples from healthy donors and cancer patients. Clones were read by immunoSEQ multiplex PCR, and TCRdb kept only the in-frame ones, dropping some. Of 130,000 or so clones detected, about 90% appear once; the ten largest clones hold around 3%. The sample comprised blood. The receptors stem from a man in his fifties or sixties in good health.

The rearrangement uses TRBV11-2 and TRBJ1-6, with 7 bases that match TRBD1. This CDR3 contains 19 residues. V shed 5 bases, J shed 0 bases, and the junction held 13 bases outside the gene matches. Germline V lookup: CDR1 SGHAT, CDR2 FQNNGV. CDR3 sequence: CASSPRPGQVSSYNSPLHF. CDR3 in DNA: TGTGCCAGCAGCCCCCGCCCCGGACAGGTCAGCTCCTATAATTCACCCCTCCACTTT.

The chain carries TRBV28 and TRBJ1-2; D is uncertain. Trimming removed 2 bases at V and 8 bases at J, with 12 bases between. CDR3 length equals 13 residues. Germline CDR1 MDHEN, CDR2 SYDVKM. CDR3: CASSLDGVQGYTF. As DNA, the CDR3 is TGTGCCAGCAGTTTAGATGGGGTTCAGGGCTACACCTTC.

This clone was seen once. This chain links TRBV9 with TRBJ2-7; possible D gene TRBD2, 5 bases. CDR3 size: 14 residues. The V gene lost 3 bases and the J gene lost 0 bases, with 10 bases spanning the gap. Germline V gives CDR1 SGDLS, CDR2 YYNGEE. This CDR3 reads CASSATEGSYEQYF. The CDR3 nucleotides read TGTGCCAGCAGCGCCACAGAGGGCTCCTACGAGCAGTACTTC.

The rearrangement joins TRBV7-8 to TRBJ1-1, with D perhaps TRBD1 (6 bases). Between the trimmed V and J ends, which lost 1 base and 5 bases, there was a span of 11 bases. CDR3 length equals 14 residues. The germline V gene has CDR1 SGHVS and CDR2 FQNEAQ. CDR3 sequence: CASSLVQGRTEAFF. In nucleotides, the CDR3 is TGTGCCAGCAGCTTAGTGCAGGGGCGGACTGAAGCTTTCTTT.

The rearrangement links TRBV19 to TRBJ1-4; 7 bases are a match to TRBD1. This CDR3 is built from 14 residues. Per germline, CDR1 LNHDA and CDR2 SQIVND (reference sequence). Unmatched junction bases numbered 10, after V lost 8 bases and J lost 7 bases. CDR3 in amino acids: CASSTGRGIEKLFF. The CDR3 DNA reads as TGTGCCAGTTCGACCGGCAGGGGGATTGAAAAACTGTTTTTT.

This chain uses TRBV3-1 (or the pseudogene TRBV3-2) with TRBJ2-7, with 10 nucleotides matching TRBD2. The V segment lost 1 base and the J segment 3 bases; nucleotides outside the gene matches: 6. CDR3 length equals 16 residues. Germline V lookup: CDR1 LGHDT, CDR2 YNNKEL (reference sequence). The CDR3 sequence: CASSQVSGGANYEQYF. The CDR3 DNA is TGTGCCAGCAGCCAAGTGAGCGGGGGGGCAAACTACGAGCAGTACTTC.

This chain connects TRBV11-1 to TRBJ1-1, with D maybe TRBD1 (5 bases). CDR1 is SGHAT and CDR2 is FQDESV in the germline V gene (reference sequence). The CDR3 contains 13 residues. Trimming pared 5 bases from V and 4 bases from J, leaving 11 bases between. The CDR3 sequence is CASSNRDFTEAFF. The CDR3 DNA follows: TGTGCCAGCAGCAACCGGGACTTCACTGAAGCTTTCTTT.

This clone occurred once. CDR3 region: CASSADSLSGNTIYF. The CDR3 DNA reads as TGTGCCAGCAGCGCGGACAGCCTCTCTGGAAACACCATATATTTT. The gene calls are TRBV9 and TRBJ1-3, with D maybe TRBD1 (6 bases). CDR1 and CDR2 (germline): SGDLS, YYNGEE. V was shortened by 3 bases and J by 0 bases, with 10 bases between the two germline ends. This CDR3 comprises 15 residues.

This chain connects TRBV6-5 to TRBJ1-6; no clear D. V lost 7 bases and J 7 bases, leaving 14 bases between the germline ends. Per germline, CDR1 MNHEY and CDR2 SVGAGI. The CDR3 runs to 14 residues. The CDR3 coding sequence is TGTGCCAGCAATTCAGTGGGCGAAAATTCACCCCTCCACTTT. Amino acid sequence: CASNSVGENSPLHF.

This rearrangement joins TRBV7-9 to TRBJ1-5, with D unresolved. The V end lost 6 bases, the J end lost 0 bases, and 6 bases lay between the germline ends. The CDR3 spans 13 residues. CDR1 and CDR2 from the germline V gene are SEHNR and FQNEAQ (reference sequence). The CDR3 reads CASSFGSNQPQHF. For the CDR3, the DNA is TGTGCCAGCAGTTTTGGTAGCAATCAGCCCCAGCATTTT.

The rearrangement joins TRBV24-1 to TRBJ1-2; D not certain. The CDR3 consists of 13 residues. Trimming removed 7 bases at V and 7 bases at J, with 15 bases between. Germline lookup yields CDR1 KGHDR and CDR2 SFDVKD. CDR3 coding DNA: TGTGCCACCAGGGCAGAGGGTACGCGTGGCTACACCTTC. As protein: CATRAEGTRGYTF.

The CDR3 spells CASSQGRLANGYEQYF. The CDR3 DNA follows: TGCGCCAGCAGCCAAGGCCGACTAGCCAATGGCTACGAGCAGTACTTC. The V gene is TRBV4-3, the J gene TRBJ2-7; TRBD2 agrees at 7 bases. Germline V gives CDR1 LGHNA, CDR2 YSLEER. There are 16 residues in the CDR3. The J segment lost 3 bases and the V segment lost 1 base, leaving 9 bases of the junction unmatched.

This sequence joins TRBV11-1 and TRBJ1-1; weak D call: TRBD1 (6 bases). Germline CDR1 is SGHAT and CDR2 is FQDESV (reference sequence). With 8 bases removed from V and 0 bases from J, the gap between germline ends came to 19 bases. The CDR3 has 16 amino acids. The CDR3 region is CASHTPGGHLNTEAFF. The CDR3 nucleotides are TGTGCCAGCCATACCCCGGGGGGCCACCTGAACACTGAAGCTTTCTTT.

Regarding this clone: The junction shows a germline mismatch at one end, possibly a read error. The same CDR3 is also encoded by other DNA sequences in this sample. The CDR3 is CASSRGGRDTGELFF. CDR3 DNA sequence: TGCGCCAGCAGCCGCGGGGGCCGGGACACCGGGGAGTTGTTTTTT. The rearrangement uses TRBV5-1 and TRBJ2-2, with D maybe TRBD2 (7 bases). Germline V lookup: CDR1 SGHRS, CDR2 YFSETQ. The CDR3 contains 15 residues.

The chain links TRBV19 to TRBJ2-2, with 8 bases aligning to TRBD2. The CDR3 extends over 14 amino acids. Germline V gene sequence: CDR1 LNHDA, CDR2 SQIVND (reference sequence). Unmatched junction bases numbered 2, after V lost 7 bases and J lost 1 base. CDR3 sequence: CASNRGGNTGELFF. The CDR3 DNA is TGTGCCAGTAACCGGGGGGGGAACACCGGGGAGCTGTTTTTT.

The chain couples TRBV19 to TRBJ2-3, with TRBD2 matching over 7 bases. The germline V gene encodes CDR1 LNHDA and CDR2 SQIVND (reference sequence). The CDR3 length is 15 residues. Trimming cost V 3 bases and J 1 base; bases outside gene matches: 4. CDR3 in amino acids: CASSMGGIGTDTQYF. The CDR3 DNA reads TGTGCCAGTAGTATGGGAGGGATCGGCACAGATACGCAGTATTTT.

V is TRBV10-1 and J is TRBJ2-1; 7 positions match TRBD1. The CDR3 extends over 15 amino acids. CDR1 WNHNN and CDR2 SYGVQD come from the germline V gene (reference sequence). Trimming cost V 6 bases and J 5 bases; bases outside gene matches: 10. The CDR3 region is CASSLPGGLNNEQFF. Written as DNA, the CDR3 is TGCGCCAGCAGCCTACCAGGGGGTCTGAACAATGAGCAGTTCTTC.

This clone has more than one count but fewer than ten. Here the CDR3 DNA reads TGTGCCAGCTCACCCGAGAAAAACTATGGCTACACCTTC. Translated: CASSPEKNYGYTF. The chain has TRBV18 and TRBJ1-2; D unresolved. The CDR3 runs 13 residues. Germline V lookup: CDR1 KGHSH, CDR2 LQKENI. Trimming pared 3 bases from V and 2 bases from J, leaving 7 bases between.

The chain employs TRBV14 and TRBJ1-2; 8 bases map to TRBD1. This CDR3 contains 15 residues. CDR1 and CDR2 (germline): SGHDN, FVKESK. The V and J ends lost 4 bases and 3 bases, in that order; junction bases with no gene match: 7. CDR3 DNA: TGTGCCAGCAGCCTCCTAAGGACAGGGTACTATGGCTACACCTTC. It is translated as CASSLLRTGYYGYTF.

This clone was detected only once. CDR3 sequence (DNA): TGCGCCAGCAGCTTGAGTCCTAGCGGGGGTAACAATGAGCAGTTCTTC. Translated, it gives CASSLSPSGGNNEQFF. V is TRBV5-1 and J is TRBJ2-1; TRBD2 agrees at 10 bases. Germline lookup yields CDR1 SGHRS and CDR2 YFSETQ. The CDR3 loop spans 16 amino acids. The J segment lost 5 bases and the V segment lost 1 base, leaving 6 bases of the junction unmatched.

The genes are TRBV5-1 and TRBJ1-3; D is unresolved. Trimming shortened V by 0 bases and J by 0 bases, and 10 bases separated the two germline ends. The germline V gene has CDR1 SGHRS and CDR2 YFSETQ. The CDR3 has 16 residues. Here the CDR3 reads CASSLASSASGNTIYF. CDR3 DNA sequence: TGCGCCAGCAGCTTGGCCTCAAGCGCCTCTGGAAACACCATATATTTT. Variable domain in full (rest from reference TRBV5-1 and TRBJ1-3): KAGVTQTPRYLIKTRGQQVTLSCSPISGHRSVSWYQQTPGQGLQFLFEYFSETQRNKGNFPGRFSGRQFSNSRSEMNVSTLELGDSALYLCASSLASSASGNTIYFGEGSWLTVV.

The chain carries TRBV5-1 and TRBJ2-7, with 9 bases lining up with TRBD1. The V gene end was trimmed by 2 bases and the J gene end by 5 bases; junction bases not matched to a gene: 5. CDR3 size: 14 residues. In germline, CDR1 is SGHRS, CDR2 YFSETQ. The CDR3 here is CASSFGTGLDEQYF. CDR3 bases: TGCGCCAGCAGCTTCGGGACAGGGCTGGACGAGCAGTACTTC.